The rows below give T cell receptor beta chains drawn from one sample of a study of hypomethylating agent response in myelodysplastic syndrome. Here immunoSEQ multiplex PCR was the method, and the copy in TCRdb shows in-frame clones only, minus some. The sample has about 1,300 clones, 75% to 90% seen once. The sequencing used bone marrow, collected before or after starting hypomethylating agent treatment for myelodysplastic syndrome (not recorded which). The receptor source for this set is a human donor with myelodysplastic syndrome. The conserved cysteine and the conserved F or W are not part of the CDR3 here.

V gene: TRBV5-4
CDR3 protein: ASSLDQGSSYEQY

V gene: TRBV7-9
CDR3 protein: ASSLSFAGSYEQY

V gene: TRBV5-4
CDR3 protein: ASSWDISYEQY

V gene: TRBV4-1
CDR3 protein: ASSLSHLGQDTQY

V gene: TRBV4-3
CDR3 protein: ASSQDEVRNTIY

V gene: TRBV7-2
CDR3 protein: ASSLTGTVTYNEQF

V gene: TRBV9
CDR3 protein: ASSVMISGTYEQY

V gene: TRBV11-2
CDR3 protein: ASSSYPEGLITGELF

V gene: TRBV7-2
CDR3 protein: ASSEQGPLMSGYT

V gene: TRBV5-1
CDR3 protein: ASSRNQANYGYT

V gene: TRBV5-1
CDR3 protein: ASTWGDRGDYGYT